The T cell receptor (beta chain) under discussion was sequenced for a study of blood T cell repertoires in COVID-19 (dated by TCRdb to about 2020). Study-level background: The collaborator samples originated in the United States, Italy and Spain and spanned the acute and convalescent phases of COVID-19. The prospective study material was composed of cDNA or gDNA derived from T cells, B-cell-depleted T cells, or PBMCs. Deeply sampled blood TCRbeta repertoires from subjects exposed to, actively infected with, or recovered from COVID-19 were included in the dataset. The repertoires were released in a freely available public database meant as a resource for research on the immune response to SARS-CoV-2. The samples were drawn from two sources: the first 160 participants of the ongoing ImmuneRACE study, and 1,200 or so subjects contributed by 6 global collaborators. A de-identified subject ID, COVID-19 status, age in years and sex were almost always included in the sample metadata. Where available, HLA class I and class II types were obtained from metadata supplied by the sample provider rather than from assay-based typing.

Study-wide findings and limitations: How much clinical and demographic metadata was included differed by source and by participant, and the metadata was provided uncurated.

Worth noting for this clone: No cognate antigen has been identified for it. Sequence at one end of the junction differs from germline and may be a read error.

One collaborating source in Seattle enrolled patients during active infection and followed them longitudinally through the course of disease. Each collaborating institution followed its own protocols to collect whole blood in K2EDTA tubes. For TCRbeta analysis, collaborators shipped samples in one of three forms: frozen whole blood, isolated PBMCs, or DNA extracted from either of those sample types. TCRbeta CDR3 regions were amplified from genomic DNA using the immunoSEQ Assay, a bias-controlled multiplex PCR. The authors processed their data as follows. The number of nucleated cells in each sample was estimated from the amplification of reference gene primers within the assay. Sequence reads were collapsed and filtered to measure the absolute abundance of every unique TCRbeta CDR3 rearrangement. For each sample, productive Simpson clonality was calculated by taking the square root of Simpson's diversity index across productive rearrangements. TCRdb retrieved this table from immuneACCESS and kept in-frame rearrangements only. Not all clones are present; in checked studies, unresolved V genes account for under half, and no reason is known for the remainder. That table supplies the V and J calls and clone size; D and trimming were determined from the DNA. For this sample the table gives over 250,000 clones, of which roughly nine tenths were detected only once. Together, the top ten hold over 2% of the sample.

The sequenced sample was peripheral blood. The source is a woman in her 30s with COVID-19, enrolled during active disease.

This receptor has the CDR3 CASSLFMRTPTRDSSEQYF. The nucleotides read TGTGCCAGCAGTTTATTCATGAGGACCCCGACGAGGGACTCCTCCGAGCAGTACTTC. In this chain, TRBV27 is recombined with TRBJ2-7, and TRBD2 may be the D gene, going by 6 matching bases. The CDR3 spans 19 residues, from the cysteine through the phenylalanine. The retained sequence is limited to the CDR3, 57 bases, with the frame set at the first base. As encoded in the germline V gene (reference sequence), CDR1 is MNHEY while CDR2 is SMNVEV.